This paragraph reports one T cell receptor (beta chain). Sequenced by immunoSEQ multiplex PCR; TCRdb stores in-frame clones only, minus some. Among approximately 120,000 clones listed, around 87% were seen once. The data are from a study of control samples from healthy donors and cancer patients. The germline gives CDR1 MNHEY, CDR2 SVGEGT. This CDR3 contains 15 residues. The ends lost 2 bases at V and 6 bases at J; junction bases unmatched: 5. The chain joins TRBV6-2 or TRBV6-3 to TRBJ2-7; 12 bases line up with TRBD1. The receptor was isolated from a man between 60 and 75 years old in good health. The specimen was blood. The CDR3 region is CASSYGTGGTREQYF. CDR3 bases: TGTGCCAGCAGTTACGGGACAGGGGGCACGCGCGAGCAGTACTTC.